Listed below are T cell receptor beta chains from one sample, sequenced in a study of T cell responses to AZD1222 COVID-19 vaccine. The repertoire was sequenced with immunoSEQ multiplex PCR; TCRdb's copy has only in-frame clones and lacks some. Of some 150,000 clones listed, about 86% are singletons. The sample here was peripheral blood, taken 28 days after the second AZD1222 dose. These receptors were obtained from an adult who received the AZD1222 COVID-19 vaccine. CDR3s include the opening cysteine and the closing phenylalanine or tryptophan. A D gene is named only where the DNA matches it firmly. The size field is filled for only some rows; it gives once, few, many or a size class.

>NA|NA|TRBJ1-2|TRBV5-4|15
TGTGCCAGCAGCTTGGGACAGGTTACTAACTATGGCTACACCTTC
CASSLGQVTNYGYTF
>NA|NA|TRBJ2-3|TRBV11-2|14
TGTGCCAGCAGCTTCGGAGTGGGTACAGATACGCAGTATTTT
CASSFGVGTDTQYF
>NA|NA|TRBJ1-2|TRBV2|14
TGTGCCAGCAGACGAACCGGGGTTGACTATGGCTACACCTTC
CASRRTGVDYGYTF
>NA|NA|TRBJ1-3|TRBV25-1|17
TGTGCCAGCAGTGATCCCATGACATCAAGCTCTGGAAACACCATATATTTT
CASSDPMTSSSGNTIYF
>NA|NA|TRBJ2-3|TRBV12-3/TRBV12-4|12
TGTGCCAGCAGTTTAGGAGCACTTACGCAGTATTTT
CASSLGALTQYF
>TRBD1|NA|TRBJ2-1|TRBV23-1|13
TGCGCCAGCAGTCTGGCAGGGGGCTATGAGCAGTTCTTC
CASSLAGGYEQFF
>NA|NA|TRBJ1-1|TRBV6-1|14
TGTGCCAGCAGTTATCCCGGGATGTTTACTGAAGCTTTCTTT
CASSYPGMFTEAFF
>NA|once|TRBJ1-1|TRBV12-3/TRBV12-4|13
TGTGCCAGCAGCAGAGGACTTTTCACTGAAGCTTTCTTT
CASSRGLFTEAFF
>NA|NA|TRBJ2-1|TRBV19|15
TGTGCCAGTAGCGATATATCCAGCTCCTACAATGAGCAGTTCTTC
CASSDISSSYNEQFF
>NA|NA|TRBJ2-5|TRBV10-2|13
TGCGCCACCGGTGACACGGGTCCTGAGACCCAGTACTTC
CATGDTGPETQYF
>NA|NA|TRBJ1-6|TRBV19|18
TGTGCCAGTAGTATAGGGACATCATGGAGCTCCTATAATTCACCCCTCCACTTT
CASSIGTSWSSYNSPLHF
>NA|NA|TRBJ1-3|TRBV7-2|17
TGTGCCAGCAGAGGGGGGGCAGCCTTAGTGGATGGGAACACCATATATTTT
CASRGGAALVDGNTIYF
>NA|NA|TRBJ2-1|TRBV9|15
TGTGCCAGCAGCGTGGGGACGCGCCTCTACAATGAGCAGTTCTTC
CASSVGTRLYNEQFF
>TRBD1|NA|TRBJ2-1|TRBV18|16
TGTGCCAGCTCACCGTTACAGGGGGCTCACTACAATGAGCAGTTCTTC
CASSPLQGAHYNEQFF
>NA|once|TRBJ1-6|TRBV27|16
TGTGCCAGCAGTTTATCGCCCCAGGGTATACGGTCACCCCTCCACTTT
CASSLSPQGIRSPLHF
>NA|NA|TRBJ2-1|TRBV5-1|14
TGCGCCAGCAGCTTGGACATCTCCTACAATGAGCAGTTCTTC
CASSLDISYNEQFF
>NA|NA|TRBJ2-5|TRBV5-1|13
TGCGCCAGCAGCTTGGTGACCAAAGAGACCCAGTACTTC
CASSLVTKETQYF
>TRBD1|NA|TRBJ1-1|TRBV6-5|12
TGTGCCAGCAGAACAGGGGACACTGAAGCTTTCTTT
CASRTGDTEAFF
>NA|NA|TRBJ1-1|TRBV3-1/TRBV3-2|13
TGTGCCAGCAGCCCGGGAATTAACACTGAAGCTTTCTTT
CASSPGINTEAFF
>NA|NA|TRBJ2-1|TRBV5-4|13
TGTGCCAGCAGCTTGGAGGAGGGAAATGAGCAGTTCTTC
CASSLEEGNEQFF
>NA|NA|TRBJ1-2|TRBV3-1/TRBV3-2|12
TGTGCCAGCAGCCTTAACGACGGAAGCTACACCTTC
CASSLNDGSYTF
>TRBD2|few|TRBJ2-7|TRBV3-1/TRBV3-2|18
TGTGCCAGCAGCCAAGGGTCTAGCGGGGGGGCGAGGGTTGGCGAGCAGTACTTC
CASSQGSSGGARVGEQYF
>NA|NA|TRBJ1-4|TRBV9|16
TGTGCCAGCAGCGTAGGTTGGGGTTGGGCTTCTGAAAAACTGTTTTTT
CASSVGWGWASEKLFF
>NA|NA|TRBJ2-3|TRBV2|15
TGTGCCAGCAGTGGGGGATGGGAGGAGACAGATACGCAGTATTTT
CASSGGWEETDTQYF
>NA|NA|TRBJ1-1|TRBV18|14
TGTGCCAGCTCACTCGAGGGACCGAACACTGAAGCTTTCTTT
CASSLEGPNTEAFF
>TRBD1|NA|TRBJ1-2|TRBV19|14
TGTGCCAGTAGTAAGGCCGGGACAGGGAATGGCTACACCTTC
CASSKAGTGNGYTF
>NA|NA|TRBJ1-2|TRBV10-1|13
TGCGCCAGCAGTGGGGGACTTTCCTATGGCTACACCTTC
CASSGGLSYGYTF
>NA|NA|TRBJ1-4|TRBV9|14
TGTGCCAGCAGCGTTCAGGGGACTAATGAAAAACTGTTTTTT
CASSVQGTNEKLFF
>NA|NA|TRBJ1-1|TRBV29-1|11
TGCAGCGTTGATACAAGACTAGAAGCTTTCTTT
CSVDTRLEAFF
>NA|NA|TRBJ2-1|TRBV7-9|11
TGTGCCAGCAGCCCTACCAATGAGCAGTTCTTC
CASSPTNEQFF
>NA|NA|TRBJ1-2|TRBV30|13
TGTGCCTGCTCGGCAGCGGGTGTCGGTGGCTACACCTTC
CACSAAGVGGYTF
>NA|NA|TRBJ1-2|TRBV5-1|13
TGCGCCAGCAACCCTGGGGGTGACTATGGCTACACCTTC
CASNPGGDYGYTF
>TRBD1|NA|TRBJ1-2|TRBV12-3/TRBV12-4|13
TGTGCCAGCAGGCCACAGGGGTTCTATGGCTACACCTTC
CASRPQGFYGYTF
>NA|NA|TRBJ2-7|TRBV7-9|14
TGTGCCAGCAGCTTCTCGGAAGGGAGCTACGAGCAGTACTTC
CASSFSEGSYEQYF
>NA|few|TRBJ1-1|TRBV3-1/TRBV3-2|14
TGTGCCAGCAGTCCCATGGGCAGGGAATCTGAAGCTTTCTTT
CASSPMGRESEAFF
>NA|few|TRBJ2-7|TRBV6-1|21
TGTGCCAGCAGTGAAGCAAAGGTGCCCGAGACAGGGACTGGCCTGTTCTACGAGCAGTACTTC
CASSEAKVPETGTGLFYEQYF
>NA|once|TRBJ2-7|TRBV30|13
TGTGCCTGGAGTCGAGGGTGGCTGACCGAGCAGTACTTC
CAWSRGWLTEQYF
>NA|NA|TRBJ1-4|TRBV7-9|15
TGTGCCAGCAGCTCCCACAGGGAGCGAAATGAAAAACTGTTTTTT
CASSSHRERNEKLFF
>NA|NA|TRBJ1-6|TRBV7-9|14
TGTGCCAGCAGCTTAGGGGGGGGGTGGTCACCCCTCCACTTT
CASSLGGGWSPLHF
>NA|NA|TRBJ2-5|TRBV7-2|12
TGTGCCAGCAGCCCCTCCCCAGGGACCCAGTACTTC
CASSPSPGTQYF
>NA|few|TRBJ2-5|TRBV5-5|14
TGTGCCAGCAGCGCCAGTTTTGAGTGGGAGACCCAGTACTTC
CASSASFEWETQYF
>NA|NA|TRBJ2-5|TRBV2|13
TGTGCCAGCAGTGCGTTGGTACAAGAGACCCAGTACTTC
CASSALVQETQYF
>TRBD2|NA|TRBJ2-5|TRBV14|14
TGTGCCAGCAGCCCTGTCGCCGGGGGGGAGACCCAGTACTTC
CASSPVAGGETQYF